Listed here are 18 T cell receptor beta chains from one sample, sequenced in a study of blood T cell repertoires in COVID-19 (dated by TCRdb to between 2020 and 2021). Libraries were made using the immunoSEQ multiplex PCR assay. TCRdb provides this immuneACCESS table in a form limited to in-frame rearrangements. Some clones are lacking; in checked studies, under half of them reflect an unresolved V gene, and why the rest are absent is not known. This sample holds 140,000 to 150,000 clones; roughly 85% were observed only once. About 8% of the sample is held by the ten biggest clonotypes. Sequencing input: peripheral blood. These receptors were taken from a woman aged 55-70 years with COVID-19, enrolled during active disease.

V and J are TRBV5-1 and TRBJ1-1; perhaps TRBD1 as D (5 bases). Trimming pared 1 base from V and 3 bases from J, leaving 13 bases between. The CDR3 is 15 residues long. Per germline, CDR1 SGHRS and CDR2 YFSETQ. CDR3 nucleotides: TGCGCCAGCAGCTTGTGGGGACGGGGGGACACTGAAGCTTTCTTT. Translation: CASSLWGRGDTEAFF.

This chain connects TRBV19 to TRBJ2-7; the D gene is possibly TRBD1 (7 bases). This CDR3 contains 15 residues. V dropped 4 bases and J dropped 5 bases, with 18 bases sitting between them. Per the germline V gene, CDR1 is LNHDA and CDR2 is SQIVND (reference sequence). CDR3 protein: CASSRVEGAWDEQYF. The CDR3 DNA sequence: TGTGCCAGTAGTAGAGTGGAGGGGGCTTGGGACGAGCAGTACTTC.

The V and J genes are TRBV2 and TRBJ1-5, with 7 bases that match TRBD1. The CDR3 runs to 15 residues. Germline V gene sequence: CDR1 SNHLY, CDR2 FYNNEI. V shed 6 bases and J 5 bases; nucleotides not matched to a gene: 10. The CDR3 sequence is CASRLDREGDQPQHF. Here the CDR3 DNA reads TGTGCCAGCAGATTAGACAGGGAAGGGGATCAGCCCCAGCATTTT.

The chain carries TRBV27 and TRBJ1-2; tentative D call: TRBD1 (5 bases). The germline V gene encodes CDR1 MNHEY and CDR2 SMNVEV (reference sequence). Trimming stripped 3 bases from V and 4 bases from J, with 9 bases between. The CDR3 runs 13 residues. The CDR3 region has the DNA TGTGCCAGCAGTTTCCAGGGAGGCTATGGCTACACCTTC. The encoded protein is CASSFQGGYGYTF.

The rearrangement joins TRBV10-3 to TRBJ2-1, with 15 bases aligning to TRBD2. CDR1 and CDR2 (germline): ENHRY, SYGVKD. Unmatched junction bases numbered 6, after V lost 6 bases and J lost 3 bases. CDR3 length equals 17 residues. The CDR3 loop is CAIRAGTSGGHYNEQFF. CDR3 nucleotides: TGTGCCATCAGGGCCGGGACTAGCGGGGGGCACTACAATGAGCAGTTCTTC.

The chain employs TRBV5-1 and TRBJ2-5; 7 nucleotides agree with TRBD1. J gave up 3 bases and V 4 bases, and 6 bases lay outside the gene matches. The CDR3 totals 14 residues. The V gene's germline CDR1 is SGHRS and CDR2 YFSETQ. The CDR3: CASSIRDREETQYF. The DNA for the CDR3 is TGCGCCAGCAGCATCCGGGACAGAGAAGAGACCCAGTACTTC.

In nucleotides, the CDR3 is TGCGCCAGCAGCGAAGGGACAGGGGGCGCGTATGGCTACACCTTC. Its translation: CASSEGTGGAYGYTF. The chain is built from TRBV5-1 and TRBJ1-2; TRBD1 agrees at 12 bases. Trimming removed 4 bases from V and 5 bases from J; junction bases left unmatched: 6. Germline V lookup: CDR1 SGHRS, CDR2 YFSETQ. The CDR3 totals 15 residues.

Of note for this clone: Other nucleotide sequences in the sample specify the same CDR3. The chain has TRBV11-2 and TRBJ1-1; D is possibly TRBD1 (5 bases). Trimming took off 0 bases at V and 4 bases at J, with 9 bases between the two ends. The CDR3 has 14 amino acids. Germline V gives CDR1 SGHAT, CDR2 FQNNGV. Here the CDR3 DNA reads TGTGCCAGCAGCTTAGATGTGGGGGGCACTGAAGCTTTCTTT. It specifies CASSLDVGGTEAFF.

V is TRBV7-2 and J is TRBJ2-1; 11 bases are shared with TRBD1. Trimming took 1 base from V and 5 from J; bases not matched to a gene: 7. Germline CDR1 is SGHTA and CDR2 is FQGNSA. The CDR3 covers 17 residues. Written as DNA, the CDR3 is TGTGCCAGCAGCTTAGAGGGCTTGGGACAGGGGGACAATGAGCAGTTCTTC. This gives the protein CASSLEGLGQGDNEQFF.

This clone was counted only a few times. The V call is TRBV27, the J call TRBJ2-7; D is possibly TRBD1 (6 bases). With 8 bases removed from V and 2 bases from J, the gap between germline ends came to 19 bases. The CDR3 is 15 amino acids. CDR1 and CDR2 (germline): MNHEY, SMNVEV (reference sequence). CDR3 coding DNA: TGTGCCAGCTCCCGCCGGGACATGGAAACCTACGAGCAGTACTTC. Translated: CASSRRDMETYEQYF.

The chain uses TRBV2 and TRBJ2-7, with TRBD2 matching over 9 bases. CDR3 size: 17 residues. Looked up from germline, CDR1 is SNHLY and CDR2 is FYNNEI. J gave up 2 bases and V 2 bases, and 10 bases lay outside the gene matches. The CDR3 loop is CASSEFLGGGAAYEQYF. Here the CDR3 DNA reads TGTGCCAGCAGTGAATTTTTAGGCGGGGGGGCCGCCTACGAGCAGTACTTC.

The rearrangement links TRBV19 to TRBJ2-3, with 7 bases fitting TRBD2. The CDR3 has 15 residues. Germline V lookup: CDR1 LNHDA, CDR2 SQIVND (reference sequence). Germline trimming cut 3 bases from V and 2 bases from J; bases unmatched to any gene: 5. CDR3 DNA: TGTGCCAGTAGTATCCCAGCGGGGACCACAGATACGCAGTATTTT. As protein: CASSIPAGTTDTQYF.

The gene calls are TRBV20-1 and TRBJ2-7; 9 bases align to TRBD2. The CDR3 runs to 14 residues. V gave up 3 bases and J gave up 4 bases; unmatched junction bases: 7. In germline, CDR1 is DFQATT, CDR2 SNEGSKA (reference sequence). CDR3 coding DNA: TGCAGTGCTAGTGCAGGGCGGGGGGGTTACGAGCAGTACTTC. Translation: CSASAGRGGYEQYF.

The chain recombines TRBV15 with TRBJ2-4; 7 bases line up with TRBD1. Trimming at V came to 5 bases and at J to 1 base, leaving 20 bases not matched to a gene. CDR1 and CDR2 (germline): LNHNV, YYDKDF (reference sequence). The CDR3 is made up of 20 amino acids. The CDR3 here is CATSPKRGDSNSPAKNIQYF. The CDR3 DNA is TGTGCCACCAGCCCAAAACGAGGGGACAGCAACTCTCCCGCCAAAAACATTCAGTACTTC.

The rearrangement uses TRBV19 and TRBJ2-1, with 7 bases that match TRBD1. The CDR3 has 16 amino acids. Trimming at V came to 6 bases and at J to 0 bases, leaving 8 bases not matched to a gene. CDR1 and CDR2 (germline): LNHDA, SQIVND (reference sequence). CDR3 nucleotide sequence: TGTGCCAGTAGGGAGACAGGGCTAAGCTCCTACAATGAGCAGTTCTTC. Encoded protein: CASRETGLSSYNEQFF.

This CDR3 reads CASSQDGAREDGYTF. The CDR3 nucleotides read TGTGCCAGCAGCCAAGACGGGGCCAGGGAGGATGGCTACACCTTC. The V call is TRBV14, the J call TRBJ1-2, with D perhaps matching TRBD1 (5 bases). V lost 0 bases and J lost 6, with 14 bases in between. Germline V gene sequence: CDR1 SGHDN, CDR2 FVKESK. The CDR3 runs to 15 residues.

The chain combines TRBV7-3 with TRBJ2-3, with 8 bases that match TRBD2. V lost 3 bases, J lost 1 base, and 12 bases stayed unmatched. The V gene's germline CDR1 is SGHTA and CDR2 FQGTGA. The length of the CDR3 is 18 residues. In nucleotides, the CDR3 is TGTGCCAGCAGCTTGAGGTCAGGAGGCGGGGGGCGCACAGATACGCAGTATTTT. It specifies CASSLRSGGGGRTDTQYF.

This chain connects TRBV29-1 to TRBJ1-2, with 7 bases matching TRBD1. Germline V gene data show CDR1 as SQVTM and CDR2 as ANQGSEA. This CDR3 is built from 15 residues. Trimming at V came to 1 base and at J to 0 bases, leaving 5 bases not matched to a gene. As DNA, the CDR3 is TGCAGCGTTGAAGGACAGGGTGGGGCTAACTATGGCTACACCTTC. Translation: CSVEGQGGANYGYTF.